This entry is about one T cell receptor beta chain. Its matching antigen is unknown. One junction end does not reproduce the germline sequence, and a read error may be involved. This specimen comes from a study of neoadjuvant anti-PD-1 for oral cavity cancer. As for the study in general: Around day 43, patients without progression received a fourth nivolumab dose before surgery. Findings and limits, study-wide: Higher pretreatment Treg/Th17 ratios tracked higher pretreatment blood clonality.

PBMC libraries mostly used roughly 500 ng of input genomic DNA, with six replicates per sample. The repertoire was sequenced with immunoSEQ multiplex PCR; TCRdb's copy has only in-frame clones and lacks some. This table holds about 14,000 clones, just over 65% found once. The germline V gene encodes CDR1 SSHAT and CDR2 FNYEAQ (reference sequence). This CDR3 has 18 amino acids. The clonotype comes from a person between 35 and 79 years old with oral cavity squamous cell carcinoma. The material was PBMCs, obtained before nivolumab (anti-PD-1) treatment. The chain is built from TRBV7-7 and TRBJ2-2, with 7 bases aligning to TRBD1. In nucleotides, the CDR3 is TGTGCTAGCAGCTTAAGCAAGCTGGGACAGCTTAACACCGGGGAGCTGTTTTTT. Its translation is CASSLSKLGQLNTGELFF.